A single sample gave rise to the 21 T cell receptor beta chains below, sequenced in a study of graft-versus-host responses after intestinal transplantation. The method was immunoSEQ multiplex PCR; TCRdb's version includes in-frame clones alone and lacks a portion of them. The sample has around 31,000 clones; roughly 80% are singletons. Antigens for these TCRs are unknown. Sequenced material: unstimulated CD8+ T cells sorted from spleen or lymph node cells, taken before intestinal transplant. These TCRs come from a human donor who received an intestinal transplant.

The chain carries TRBV9 and TRBJ1-5; D is possibly TRBD1 (6 bases). The CDR3 is 14 amino acids. CDR1 SGDLS and CDR2 YYNGEE come from the germline V gene. Trimming took 0 bases from V and 5 from J, leaving 9 bases between them. The CDR3 region is CASSVGDNHQPQHF. CDR3 DNA sequence: TGTGCCAGCAGCGTAGGGGACAACCATCAGCCCCAGCATTTT.

CDR3 sequence reads: CASSFSEQYF. The CDR3 bases are TGTGCCAGCAGTTTTAGCGAGCAGTACTTC. V usage is TRBV28 and J usage is TRBJ2-7, with no clear D. Germline values: CDR1 MDHEN, CDR2 SYDVKM. V was pared by 3 bases and J by 6 bases, with 3 bases between. CDR3 size: 10 residues.

V gene TRBV6-1 combines with J gene TRBJ1-2; TRBD1 matches at 10 bases. The ends lost 6 bases at V and 2 bases at J; junction bases unmatched: 3. The CDR3 is 14 residues long. Per the germline V gene, CDR1 is MNHNS and CDR2 is SASEGT. CDR3 coding DNA: TGTGCCAGCAGCCGGGACAGGGGAAACTATGGCTACACCTTC. This translates into CASSRDRGNYGYTF.

The chain links TRBV5-5 to TRBJ2-7; TRBD1 might be the D (6 bases). The CDR3 totals 15 residues. Germline V gives CDR1 SGHKS, CDR2 YYEKEE (reference sequence). V was clipped by 0 bases and J by 1 base, with 11 bases between them. CDR3 residues: CASSLGARGSYEQYF. DNA for the CDR3: TGTGCCAGCAGCTTGGGAGCCAGGGGATCCTACGAGCAGTACTTC.

About this clone itself: This same CDR3 is encoded by further DNA sequences in the sample. The J gene is TRBJ2-5, the V gene TRBV5-1; 13 nucleotides line up with TRBD2. V shed 3 bases and J 5 bases; nucleotides not matched to a gene: 4. Germline CDR1 is SGHRS and CDR2 is YFSETQ. The CDR3 spans 15 residues. This chain's CDR3 is CASSSGLAGRETQYF. In nucleotides, the CDR3 is TGCGCCAGCAGCTCGGGACTAGCGGGACGGGAGACCCAGTACTTC.

Details on this clone: The junction does not match germline at one end; this may be a read error. The chain links TRBV7-7 to TRBJ2-2; the match to TRBD2 covers 7 bases. This CDR3 spans 15 amino acids. CDR1 and CDR2 (germline): SSHAT, FNYEAQ (reference sequence). The CDR3 region is CASSPGLAVGGELFF. The CDR3 DNA is TGTGCTAGCAGCCCGGGCCTAGCGGTCGGCGGGGAGCTGTTTTTT. Drawing the rest from reference TRBV7-7 and TRBJ2-2, the complete variable domain is GAGVSQSPRYKVTKRGQDVTLRCDPISSHATLYWYQQALGQGPEFLTYFNYEAQPDKSGLPSDRFSAERPEGSISTLTIQRTEQRDSAMYRCASSPGLAVGGELFFGEGSRLTVL.

The chain carries TRBV25-1 and TRBJ2-2; 7 bases map to TRBD2. Trimming removed 6 bases from V and 3 bases from J; junction bases left unmatched: 13. Germline V gene data show CDR1 as MGHDK and CDR2 as SYGVNS. This CDR3 contains 17 residues. CDR3 in amino acids: CASSEPHLAGDTGELFF. In DNA, the CDR3 is TGTGCCAGCAGCGAGCCCCATCTTGCGGGAGACACCGGGGAGCTGTTTTTT.

The chain combines TRBV7-9 with TRBJ1-4; weak D call: TRBD1 (5 bases). V lost 0 bases to trimming and J lost 8 bases, with 13 bases between them. Germline loops: CDR1 SEHNR, CDR2 FQNEAQ (reference sequence). This CDR3 contains 15 residues. The CDR3 protein is CASSLAGQGVEKLFF. In nucleotides, the CDR3 is TGTGCCAGCAGCTTAGCAGGGCAGGGTGTGGAAAAACTGTTTTTT.

The chain combines TRBV25-1 with TRBJ1-2; D remains unclear. The V end lost 2 bases, the J end lost 2 bases, and 9 bases lay between the germline ends. CDR1 is MGHDK, CDR2 SYGVNS, per germline. This CDR3 has 14 residues. CDR3 bases: TGTGCCAGCAGTGAAGGTGGAGCAAACTATGGCTACACCTTC. Protein: CASSEGGANYGYTF.

In nucleotides, the CDR3 is TGTGCCAGCAGTTTAGGGAAGGATAGCGGGGCTAGCACAGATACGCAGTATTTT. It translates to CASSLGKDSGASTDTQYF. The chain couples TRBV28 to TRBJ2-3; 8 bases line up with TRBD2. Looked up from germline, CDR1 is MDHEN and CDR2 is SYDVKM. The V gene end was trimmed by 2 bases and the J gene end by 0 bases; junction bases not matched to a gene: 10. The CDR3 runs 18 residues.

This chain joins TRBV13 and TRBJ2-3, with TRBD2 matching 9 bases. V trimming: 6 bases; J trimming: 4 bases; junction bases outside the gene matches: 5. The CDR3 is 14 residues long. CDR1 PRHDT and CDR2 FYEKMQ come from the germline V gene (reference sequence). CDR3 nucleotide sequence: TGTGCCAGCAGTCCGACTAGCGGACCAGATACGCAGTATTTT. Its protein is CASSPTSGPDTQYF.

V usage is TRBV4-2 and J usage is TRBJ1-2, with D maybe TRBD1 (5 bases). V lost 6 bases, J lost 3 bases, and 11 bases lay in between. The germline gives CDR1 LGHNA, CDR2 YNFKEQ. The CDR3 is 13 amino acids. Written as DNA, the CDR3 is TGTGCCAGCAGTCGCAGGGTGGACTATGGCTACACCTTC. Translating gives CASSRRVDYGYTF.

This clone was recorded once. The chain has TRBV19 and TRBJ1-1; D may be TRBD1 (6 bases). Per germline, CDR1 LNHDA and CDR2 SQIVND (reference sequence). V shed 3 bases and J shed 5 bases, with 10 bases lying between them. The CDR3 extends over 13 amino acids. DNA of the CDR3: TGTGCCAGTAGTATCTCAGGGACAACTGAAGCTTTCTTT. Encoded protein: CASSISGTTEAFF.

The chain joins TRBV28 to TRBJ2-7; 9 nucleotides align to TRBD2. The CDR3 is made up of 13 amino acids. The germline V gene has CDR1 MDHEN and CDR2 SYDVKM. The ends lost 8 bases at V and 3 bases at J; junction bases unmatched: 5. CDR3 amino acids: CASVPSGNYEQYF. CDR3 bases: TGTGCCAGCGTCCCTAGCGGGAACTACGAGCAGTACTTC.

This chain uses TRBV2 with TRBJ1-4; the D is unclear. Germline loops: CDR1 SNHLY, CDR2 FYNNEI. The V and J ends lost 4 bases and 0 bases respectively, with 6 bases between them. CDR3 size: 14 residues. CDR3: CASSARATNEKLFF. CDR3 sequence (DNA): TGTGCCAGCAGTGCACGCGCAACTAATGAAAAACTGTTTTTT.

The chain couples TRBV4-2 to TRBJ2-7; 12 bases are shared with TRBD2. This CDR3 spans 14 amino acids. CDR1 and CDR2 (germline): LGHNA, YNFKEQ. Trimming at V came to 4 bases and at J to 6 bases, leaving 4 bases not matched to a gene. The CDR3, as DNA: TGTGCCAGCAGCCCTAGCGGGGGGGCCTCCGAGCAGTACTTC. Translation: CASSPSGGASEQYF.

The chain is built from TRBV4-1 and TRBJ1-1; tentative D call: TRBD1 (5 bases). Germline V gene data show CDR1 as MGHRA and CDR2 as YSYEKL. The CDR3 totals 16 residues. V gave up 4 bases and J gave up 4 bases, with 19 bases separating them. In DNA, the CDR3 is TGCGCCAGCAGCCTCTCGGTGACAGTCCTCCGCACTGAAGCTTTCTTT. Amino acids: CASSLSVTVLRTEAFF.

CDR3 amino acids: CASSLAAGQETQYF. DNA of the CDR3: TGTGCCAGCAGCTTGGCGGCGGGCCAAGAGACCCAGTACTTC. The genes are TRBV5-6 and TRBJ2-5; TRBD2 might be the D (5 bases). V lost 0 bases and J lost 1, with 7 bases in between. CDR1 and CDR2 (germline): SGHDT, YYEEEE. The length of the CDR3 is 14 residues.

This clone showed up just a few times. The genes are TRBV23-1 and TRBJ2-7, with D perhaps matching TRBD2 (5 bases). Being an ORF, TRBV23-1 has a function that is uncertain. This CDR3 is built from 15 residues. V was pared by 4 bases and J by 5 bases, with 18 bases between. This chain's CDR3 is CASSPSGWENDEQYF. CDR3 coding DNA: TGCGCCAGCAGTCCCTCGGGGTGGGAAAACGACGAGCAGTACTTC.

The chain couples TRBV18 to TRBJ2-7; TRBD1 matches at 9 bases. CDR1 KGHSH and CDR2 LQKENI come from the germline V gene. The trim removed 6 bases at V and 3 bases at J, leaving 9 bases unmatched. The CDR3 extends over 15 amino acids. The chain's CDR3 is CASSLGTGPFYEQYF. DNA of the CDR3: TGTGCCAGCTCTCTAGGGACAGGGCCCTTCTACGAGCAGTACTTC.

J is TRBJ2-7 and V is TRBV5-6; possibly TRBD2 for D (5 bases). Looked up from germline, CDR1 is SGHDT and CDR2 is YYEEEE. The CDR3 is 14 amino acids. With 1 base removed from V and 6 bases from J, the gap between germline ends came to 14 bases. CDR3 region: CASSLRLDGGEQYF. CDR3 DNA: TGTGCCAGCAGCTTGCGTCTGGACGGAGGCGAGCAGTACTTC.